This TCR beta chain appears in the sequencing data of a study of blood T cell repertoires in COVID-19. Study-level information: The samples span acute and convalescent COVID-19 from the United States, Italy and Spain. From T cells, B-cell-depleted T cells, or PBMCs came the material, which was cDNA or gDNA.

Study processing details: By means of reference gene primer amplification, nucleated cell counts were estimated. TCRdb's table, derived via immunoSEQ multiplex PCR, lists solely in-frame clones and lacks some. Clonal size and the V and J genes are those of that table, whereas D and trimming came from the DNA. The sample shows about 130,000 clones, about 87% of them seen only once. CDR3 length: 14 amino acids. CDR1 is SGHRS, CDR2 YFSETQ, per germline. Trimming removed 0 bases at V and 2 bases at J, with 8 bases between. The V and J genes are TRBV5-1 and TRBJ1-1; D is undetermined. The receptor was isolated from a human donor in a cohort sampled during active COVID-19. The specimen sequenced was peripheral blood. The CDR3 DNA is TGCGCCAGCAGCTTGGGTCAGTTCAACACTGAAGCTTTCTTT. It codes for CASSLGQFNTEAFF.